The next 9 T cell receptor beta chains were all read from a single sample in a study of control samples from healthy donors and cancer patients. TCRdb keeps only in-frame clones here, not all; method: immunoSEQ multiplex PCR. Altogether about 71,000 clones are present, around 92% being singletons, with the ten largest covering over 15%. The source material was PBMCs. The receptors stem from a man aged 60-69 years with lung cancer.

The CDR3 nucleotides read TGTGCCAGCAGCTCTAGCGACAGGGGCACGCAGTATTTT. Translating gives CASSSSDRGTQYF. The chain has TRBV5-5 and TRBJ2-3; 8 bases match TRBD1. V lost 3 bases to trimming and J lost 9 bases; unmatched junction nucleotides: 6. Germline V gene sequence: CDR1 SGHKS, CDR2 YYEKEE (reference sequence). This CDR3 comprises 13 residues.

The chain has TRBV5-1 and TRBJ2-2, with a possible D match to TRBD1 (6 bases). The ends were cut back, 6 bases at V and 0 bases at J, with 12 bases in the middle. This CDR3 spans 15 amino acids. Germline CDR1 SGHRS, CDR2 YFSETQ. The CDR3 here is CASTLGTSNTGELFF. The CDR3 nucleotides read TGCGCCAGCACCCTCGGGACATCGAACACCGGGGAGCTGTTTTTT.

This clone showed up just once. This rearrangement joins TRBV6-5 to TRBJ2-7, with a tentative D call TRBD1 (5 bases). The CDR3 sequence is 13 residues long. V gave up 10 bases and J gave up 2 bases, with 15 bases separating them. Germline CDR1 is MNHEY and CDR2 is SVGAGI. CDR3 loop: CATLLQGTYEQYF. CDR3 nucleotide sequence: TGTGCCACCCTTCTCCAGGGAACCTACGAGCAGTACTTC.

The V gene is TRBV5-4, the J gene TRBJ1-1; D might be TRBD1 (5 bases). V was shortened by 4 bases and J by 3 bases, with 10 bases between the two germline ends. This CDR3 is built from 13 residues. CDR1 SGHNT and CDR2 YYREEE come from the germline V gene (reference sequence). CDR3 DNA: TGTGCCAGCAGCCCGGGACTTGACACTGAAGCTTTCTTT. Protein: CASSPGLDTEAFF.

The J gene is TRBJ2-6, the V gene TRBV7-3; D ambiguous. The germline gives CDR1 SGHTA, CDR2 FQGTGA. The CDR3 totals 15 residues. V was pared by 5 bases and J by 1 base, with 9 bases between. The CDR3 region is CASSPVLSGANVLTF. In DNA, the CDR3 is TGTGCCAGCAGCCCAGTCCTTTCTGGGGCCAACGTCCTGACTTTC.

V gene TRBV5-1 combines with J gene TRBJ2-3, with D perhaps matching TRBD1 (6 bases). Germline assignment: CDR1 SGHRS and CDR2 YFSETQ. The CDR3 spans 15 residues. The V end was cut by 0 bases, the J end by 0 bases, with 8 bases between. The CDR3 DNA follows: TGCGCCAGCAGCTTGGCCAGGGGAAGCACAGATACGCAGTATTTT. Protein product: CASSLARGSTDTQYF.

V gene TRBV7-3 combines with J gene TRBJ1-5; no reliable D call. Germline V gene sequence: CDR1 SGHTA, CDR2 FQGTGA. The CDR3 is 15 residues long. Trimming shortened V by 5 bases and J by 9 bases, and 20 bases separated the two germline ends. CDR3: CASSQKVPGVGPQHF. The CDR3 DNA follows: TGTGCCAGCAGCCAAAAAGTCCCCGGCGTTGGGCCCCAGCATTTT.

The CDR3 region is CASGPPWANTEAFF. CDR3 sequence (DNA): TGTGCTAGTGGTCCTCCCTGGGCGAACACTGAAGCTTTCTTT. The chain combines TRBV12-5 with TRBJ1-1; D unresolved. The V gene lost 5 bases and the J gene lost 1 base, with 11 bases spanning the gap. Germline-derived CDR1 and CDR2 are LGHNT and FRNRAP. This CDR3 has 14 amino acids.

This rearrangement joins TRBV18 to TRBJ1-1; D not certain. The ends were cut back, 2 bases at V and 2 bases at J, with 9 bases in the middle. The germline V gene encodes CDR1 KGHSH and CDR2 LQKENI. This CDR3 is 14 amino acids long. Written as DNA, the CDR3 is TGTGCCAGCTCACCAATGTTTAGAAACACTGAAGCTTTCTTT. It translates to CASSPMFRNTEAFF.